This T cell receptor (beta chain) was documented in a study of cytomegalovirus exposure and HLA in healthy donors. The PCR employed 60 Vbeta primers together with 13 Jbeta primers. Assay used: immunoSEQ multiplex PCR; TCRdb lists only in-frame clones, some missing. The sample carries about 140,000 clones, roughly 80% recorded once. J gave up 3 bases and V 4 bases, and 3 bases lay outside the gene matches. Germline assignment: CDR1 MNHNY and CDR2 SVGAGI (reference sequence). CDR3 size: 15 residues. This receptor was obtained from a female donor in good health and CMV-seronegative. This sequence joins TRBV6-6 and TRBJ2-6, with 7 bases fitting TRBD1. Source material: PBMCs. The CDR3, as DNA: TGTGCCAGCAGTTTGACAGGGTTTGGGGCCAACGTCCTGACTTTC. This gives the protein CASSLTGFGANVLTF.